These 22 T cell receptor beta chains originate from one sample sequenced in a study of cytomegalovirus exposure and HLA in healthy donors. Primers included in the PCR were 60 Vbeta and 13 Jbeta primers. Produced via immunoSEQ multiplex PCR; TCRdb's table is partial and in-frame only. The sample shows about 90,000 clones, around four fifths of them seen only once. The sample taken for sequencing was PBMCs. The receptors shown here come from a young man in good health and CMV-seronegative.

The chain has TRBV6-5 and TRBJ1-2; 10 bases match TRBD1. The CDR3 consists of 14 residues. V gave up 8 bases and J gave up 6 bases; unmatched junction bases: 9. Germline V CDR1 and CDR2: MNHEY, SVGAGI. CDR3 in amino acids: CASFARDRGHGYTF. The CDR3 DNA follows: TGTGCCAGCTTCGCGCGGGACAGGGGCCATGGCTACACCTTC.

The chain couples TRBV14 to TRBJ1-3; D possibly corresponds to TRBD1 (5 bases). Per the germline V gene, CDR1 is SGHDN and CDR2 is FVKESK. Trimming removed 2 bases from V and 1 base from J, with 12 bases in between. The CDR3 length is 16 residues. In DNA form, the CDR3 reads TGTGCCAGCAGCCAACTGGGGGGACCTTCTGGAAACACCATATATTTT. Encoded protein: CASSQLGGPSGNTIYF.

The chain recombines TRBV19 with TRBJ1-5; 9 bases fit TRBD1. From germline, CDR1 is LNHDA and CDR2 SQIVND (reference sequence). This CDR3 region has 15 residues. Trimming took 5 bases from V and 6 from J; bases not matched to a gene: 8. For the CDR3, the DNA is TGTGCCAGTAGTGGGGGACAGGGAGAAAGTCAGCCCCAGCATTTT. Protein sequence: CASSGGQGESQPQHF. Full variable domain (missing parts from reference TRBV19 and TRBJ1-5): DGGITQSPKYLFRKEGQNVTLSCEQNLNHDAMYWYRQDPGQGLRLIYYSQIVNDFQKGDIAEGYSVSREKKESFPLTVTSAQKNPTAFYLCASSGGQGESQPQHFGDGTRLSIL.

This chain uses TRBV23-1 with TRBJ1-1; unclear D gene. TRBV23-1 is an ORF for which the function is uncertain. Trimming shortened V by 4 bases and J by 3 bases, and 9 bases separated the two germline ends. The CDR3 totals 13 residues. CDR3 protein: CASSLAVDTEAFF. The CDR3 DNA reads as TGCGCCAGCAGTCTGGCAGTCGACACTGAAGCTTTCTTT.

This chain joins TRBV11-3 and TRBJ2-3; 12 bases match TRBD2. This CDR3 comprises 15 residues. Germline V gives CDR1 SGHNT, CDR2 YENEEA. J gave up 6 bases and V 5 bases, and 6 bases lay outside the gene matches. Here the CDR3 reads CASSAPGLAGDTQYF. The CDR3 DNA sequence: TGTGCCAGCAGCGCTCCGGGACTAGCGGGTGATACGCAGTATTTT.

CDR3 DNA: TGTGCCTGGAGTGTCAGTGTGAATGGCAATCAGCCCCAGCATTTT. Its translation: CAWSVSVNGNQPQHF. The chain uses TRBV30 and TRBJ1-5; D unresolved. V lost 0 bases, J lost 2 bases, and 11 bases lay in between. The CDR3 length is 15 residues. In germline, CDR1 is GTSNPN, CDR2 SVGIG (reference sequence). Full variable domain (outside the CDR3, taken from reference TRBV30 and TRBJ1-5): SQTIHQWPATLVQPVGSPLSLECTVEGTSNPNLYWYRQAAGRGLQLLFYSVGIGQISSEVPQNLSASRPQDRQFILSSKKLLLSDSGFYLCAWSVSVNGNQPQHFGDGTRLSIL.

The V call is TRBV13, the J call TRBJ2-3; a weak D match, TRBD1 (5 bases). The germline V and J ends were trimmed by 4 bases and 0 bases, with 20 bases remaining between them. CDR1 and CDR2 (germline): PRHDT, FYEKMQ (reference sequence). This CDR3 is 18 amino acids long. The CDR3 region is CASSSPLVGASSTDTQYF. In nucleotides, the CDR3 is TGTGCCAGCAGCTCCCCCCTGGTTGGGGCGTCTAGCACAGATACGCAGTATTTT.

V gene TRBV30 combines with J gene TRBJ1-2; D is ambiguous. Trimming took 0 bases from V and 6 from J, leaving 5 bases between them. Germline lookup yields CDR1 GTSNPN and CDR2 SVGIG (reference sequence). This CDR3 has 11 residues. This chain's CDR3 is CAWSVVDGYTF. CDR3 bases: TGTGCCTGGAGTGTGGTAGATGGCTACACCTTC.

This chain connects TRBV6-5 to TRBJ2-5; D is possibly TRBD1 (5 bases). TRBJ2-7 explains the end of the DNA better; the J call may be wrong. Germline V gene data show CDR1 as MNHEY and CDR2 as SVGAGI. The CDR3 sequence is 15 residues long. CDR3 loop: CASSYLPDISYEQYF. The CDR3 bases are TGTGCCAGCAGTTACTTACCGGACATTTCCTACGAGCAGTACTTC.

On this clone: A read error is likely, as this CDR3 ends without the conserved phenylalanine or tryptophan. The DNA of the CDR3 is TGTGCCAGCAGCCTACCTAGGACAGGGGCGGAAAAACTGTTTGTT. It codes for CASSLPRTGAEKLFV. The V call is TRBV28, the J call TRBJ1-4; 9 nucleotides agree with TRBD1. Germline assignment: CDR1 MDHEN and CDR2 SYDVKM. There are 15 residues in the CDR3. Trimming removed 6 bases from V and 8 bases from J; junction bases left unmatched: 10.

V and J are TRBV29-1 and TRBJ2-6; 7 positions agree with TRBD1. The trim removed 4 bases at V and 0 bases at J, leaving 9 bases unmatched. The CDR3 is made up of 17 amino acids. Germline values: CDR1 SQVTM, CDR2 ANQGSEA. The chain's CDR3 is CSVGPPGQSSGANVLTF. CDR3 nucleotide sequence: TGCAGCGTTGGGCCCCCGGGACAGAGCTCTGGGGCCAACGTCCTGACTTTC.

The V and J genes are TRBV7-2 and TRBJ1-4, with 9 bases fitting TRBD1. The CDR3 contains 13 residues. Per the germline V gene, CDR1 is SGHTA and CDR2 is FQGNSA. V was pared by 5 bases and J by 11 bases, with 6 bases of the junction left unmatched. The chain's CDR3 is CASSPDRGGKLFF. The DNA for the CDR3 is TGTGCCAGCAGCCCGGACAGGGGTGGGAAACTGTTTTTT.

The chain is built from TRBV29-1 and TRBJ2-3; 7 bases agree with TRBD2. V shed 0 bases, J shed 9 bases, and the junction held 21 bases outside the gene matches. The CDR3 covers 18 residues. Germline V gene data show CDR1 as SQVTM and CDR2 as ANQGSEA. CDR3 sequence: CSVEDAESTGGVGGTQYF. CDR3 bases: TGCAGCGTTGAAGACGCCGAATCCACGGGCGGGGTCGGGGGGACGCAGTATTTT.

The CDR3 here is CASNTGTSGYEQYF. The CDR3 DNA follows: TGTGCCAGCAACACCGGGACTAGCGGCTACGAGCAGTACTTC. This chain joins TRBV28 and TRBJ2-7, with 11 bases that match TRBD2. Germline CDR1 reads MDHEN; CDR2 reads SYDVKM. After removal of 7 bases from V and 3 bases from J, the junction contained 5 bases not matched to a gene. The CDR3 consists of 14 residues.

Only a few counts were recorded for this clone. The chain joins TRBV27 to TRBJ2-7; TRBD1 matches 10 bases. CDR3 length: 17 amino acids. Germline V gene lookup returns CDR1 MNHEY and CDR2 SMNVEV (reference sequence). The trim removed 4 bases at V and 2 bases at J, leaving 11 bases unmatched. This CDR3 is CASSSTDPGQGTYEQYF. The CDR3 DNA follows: TGTGCCAGCAGTTCCACTGACCCGGGACAGGGGACCTACGAGCAGTACTTC.

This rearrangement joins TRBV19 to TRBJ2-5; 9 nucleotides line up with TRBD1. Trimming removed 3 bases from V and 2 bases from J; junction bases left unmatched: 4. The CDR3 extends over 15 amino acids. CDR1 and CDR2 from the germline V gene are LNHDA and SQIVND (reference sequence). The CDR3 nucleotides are TGTGCCAGTAGTATTTCACAGGGGGCTCAAGAGACCCAGTACTTC. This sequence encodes CASSISQGAQETQYF.

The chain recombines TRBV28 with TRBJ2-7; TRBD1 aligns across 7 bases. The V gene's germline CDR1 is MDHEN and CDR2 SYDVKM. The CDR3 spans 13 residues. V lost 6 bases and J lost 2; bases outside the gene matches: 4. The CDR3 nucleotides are TGTGCCAGCAGACCCAGGGGGACCTACGAGCAGTACTTC. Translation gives CASRPRGTYEQYF. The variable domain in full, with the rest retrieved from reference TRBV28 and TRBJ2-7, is DVKVTQSSRYLVKRTGEKVFLECVQDMDHENMFWYRQDPGLGLRLIYFSYDVKMKEKGDIPEGYSVSREKKERFSLILESASTNQTSMYLCASRPRGTYEQYFGPGTRLTVT.

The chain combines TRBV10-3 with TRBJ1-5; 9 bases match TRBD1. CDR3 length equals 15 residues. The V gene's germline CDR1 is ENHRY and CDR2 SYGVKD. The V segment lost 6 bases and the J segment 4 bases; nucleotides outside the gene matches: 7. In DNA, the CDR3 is TGTGCCATCAGGCCCGACAGGGGGGAGAATCAGCCCCAGCATTTT. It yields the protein CAIRPDRGENQPQHF.

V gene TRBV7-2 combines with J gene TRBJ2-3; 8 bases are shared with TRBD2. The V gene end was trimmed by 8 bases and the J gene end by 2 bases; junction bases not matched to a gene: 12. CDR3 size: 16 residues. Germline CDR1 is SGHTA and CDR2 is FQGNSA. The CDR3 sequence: CASRNWRGASTDTQYF. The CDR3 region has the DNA TGTGCCAGCCGCAATTGGCGGGGGGCCTCCACAGATACGCAGTATTTT.

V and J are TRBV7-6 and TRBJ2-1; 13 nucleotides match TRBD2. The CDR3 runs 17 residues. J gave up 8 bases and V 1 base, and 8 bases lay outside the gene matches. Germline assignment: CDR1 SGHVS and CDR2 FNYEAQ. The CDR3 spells CASSLVSTSGGTYEQFF. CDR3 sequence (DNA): TGTGCCAGCAGCTTAGTATCGACTAGCGGGGGGACCTATGAGCAGTTCTTC. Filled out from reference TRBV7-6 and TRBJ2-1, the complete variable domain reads GAGVSQSPRYKVTKRGQDVALRCDPISGHVSLYWYRQALGQGPEFLTYFNYEAQQDKSGLPNDRFSAERPEGSISTLTIQRTEQRDSAMYRCASSLVSTSGGTYEQFFGPGTRLTVL.

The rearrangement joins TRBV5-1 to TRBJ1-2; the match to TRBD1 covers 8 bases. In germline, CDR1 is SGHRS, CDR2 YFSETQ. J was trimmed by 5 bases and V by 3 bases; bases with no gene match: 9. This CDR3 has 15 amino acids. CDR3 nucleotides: TGCGCCAGCAGCTCCGGACAGGGCAGTAGGTATGGCTACACCTTC. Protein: CASSSGQGSRYGYTF.

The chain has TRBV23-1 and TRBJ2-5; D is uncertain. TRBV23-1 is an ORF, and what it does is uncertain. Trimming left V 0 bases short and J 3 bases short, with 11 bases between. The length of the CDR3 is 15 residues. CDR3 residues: CASSQSKRGKETQYF. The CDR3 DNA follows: TGCGCCAGCAGTCAATCGAAACGCGGCAAAGAGACCCAGTACTTC.